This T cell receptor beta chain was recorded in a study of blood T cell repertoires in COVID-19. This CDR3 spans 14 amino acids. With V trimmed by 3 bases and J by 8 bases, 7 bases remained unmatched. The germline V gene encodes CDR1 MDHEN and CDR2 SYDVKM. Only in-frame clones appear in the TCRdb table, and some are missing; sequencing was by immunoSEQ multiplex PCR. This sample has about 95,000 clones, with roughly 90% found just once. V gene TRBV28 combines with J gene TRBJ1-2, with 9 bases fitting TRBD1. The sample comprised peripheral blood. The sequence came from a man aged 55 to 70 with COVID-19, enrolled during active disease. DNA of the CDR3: TGTGCCAGCAGTTTGGGGACAGGGATACGGGGCTACACCTTC. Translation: CASSLGTGIRGYTF.